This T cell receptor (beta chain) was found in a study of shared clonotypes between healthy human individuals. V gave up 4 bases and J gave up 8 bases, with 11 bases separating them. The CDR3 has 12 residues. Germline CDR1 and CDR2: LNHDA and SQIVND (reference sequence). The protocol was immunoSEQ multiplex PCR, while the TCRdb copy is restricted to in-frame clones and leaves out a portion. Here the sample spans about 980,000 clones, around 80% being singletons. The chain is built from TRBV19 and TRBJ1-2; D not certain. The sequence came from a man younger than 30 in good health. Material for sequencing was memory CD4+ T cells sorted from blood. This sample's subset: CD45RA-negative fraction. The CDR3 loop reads CASSTLGLGYTF. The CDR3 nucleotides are TGTGCCAGTAGTACCTTGGGATTAGGCTACACCTTC.